Listed below are T cell receptor beta chains from one sample, sequenced in a study of blood T cells in healthy people across ages. TCRdb fed the 5' RACE reads into MiXCR, producing one record per CDR3 protein. The sample contains around 1,000,000 distinct CDR3 sequences, under 30% of which appear only once. The same sample was also studied in work on T cells of mothers and their children.

Sequencing was carried out using blood. The source of these receptors is a girl aged 2 to 10 in good health. The CDR3 runs from the conserved cysteine through the conserved F or W. A D gene is named only where the DNA matches it firmly. The listing skips clone size in some rows; elsewhere it reads once, few, many or a size class.

. | TRBJ1-5 | TRBV4-3 | . | TGCGCCAGCAGCCCAGACAGACATAGCAATCAGCCCCAGCATTTT | CASSPDRHSNQPQHF
. | TRBJ2-1 | TRBV5-1 | TRBD1 | TGCGCCAGCAGTTACGGACAGGGGGCGCTTATACGGGTTTATGAGCAGTTCTTC | CASSYGQGALIRVYEQFF
. | TRBJ2-3 | TRBV20-1 | TRBD2 | TGCAGTGCCCTCCGCCCGGGACTATGGTCAGATACGCAGTATTTT | CSALRPGLWSDTQYF
. | TRBJ1-2 | TRBV6-5 | . | TGTGCCAGCAGAACCCCGGGTTCGGGCTACACCTTC | CASRTPGSGYTF
once | TRBJ2-5 | TRBV20-1 | . | TGCAGTGTAAAAGCGACCCAAGAGACCCAGTACTTC | CSVKATQETQYF
. | TRBJ2-1 | TRBV27 | . | TGTGCCAGCAGTCTGGTGTGGTACAATGAGCAGTTCTTC | CASSLVWYNEQFF
few | TRBJ2-2 | TRBV2 | . | TGTGCCAGCAAAAGGGACCTCACCGGGGAGCTGTTTTTT | CASKRDLTGELFF
. | TRBJ2-1 | TRBV20-1 | TRBD2 | TGCAGTGCTAGAGATGTCGCTAGCGGGATCAATGAGCAGTTCTTC | CSARDVASGINEQFF
. | TRBJ2-1 | TRBV6-5 | . | TGTGCCAGCAGTTACTCGCCAGGGTTGTCCAATGATGAGCAGTTCTTC | CASSYSPGLSNDEQFF
many | TRBJ2-5 | TRBV2 | TRBD2 | TGTGCCAGCAGTCCCAGCGGGGGTACTCAAGAGACCCAGTACTTC | CASSPSGGTQETQYF
. | TRBJ2-5 | TRBV6-6 | . | TGTGCCAGCAGCTCATGGGAGGAGCAGTACTTC | CASSSWEEQYF
. | TRBJ1-6 | TRBV7-2 | . | TGTGCCAGCAGCTTACGGGGCAGATCGAGCTCCTATAATTCACCCCTCCACTTT | CASSLRGRSSSYNSPLHF
few | TRBJ2-7 | TRBV4-1 | . | TGCGCCAGCAGCCCATCCGCGGCAGCCTACGAGCAGTACTTC | CASSPSAAAYEQYF
few | TRBJ1-2 | TRBV12-3/TRBV12-4 | . | TGTGCCAGCCTTCGGACACCGCAAGCGTATGGCTACACCTTC | CASLRTPQAYGYTF
many | TRBJ2-7 | TRBV4-2 | . | TGTGCCAGCAGCCAATTAATAGGGAGATACGAGCAGTACTTC | CASSQLIGRYEQYF
. | TRBJ2-3 | TRBV7-2 | TRBD2 | TGTGCCAGCAGCCTCGCCGGGACTAGTCTCCCAGATACGCAGTATTTT | CASSLAGTSLPDTQYF
few | TRBJ2-1 | TRBV7-3 | TRBD2 | TGTGCCAGCAGCTTAACAGGGACTACCACAAGAAATGAGCAGTTCTTC | CASSLTGTTTRNEQFF
. | TRBJ1-2 | TRBV6-5 | . | TGTGCCAGCAGTTACAATGTGAGGGGAAGAAATGGCTACACCTTC | CASSYNVRGRNGYTF
. | TRBJ2-5 | TRBV28 | . | TGTGCCAGCAGTCTCCTCCGTGGGGGCAGCCAAGAGACCCAGTACTTC | CASSLLRGGSQETQYF
few | TRBJ2-1 | TRBV29-1 | . | TGCAGCGTTGAAGTATGGACTGGGCAGTTCTTC | CSVEVWTGQFF
few | TRBJ2-7 | TRBV20-1 | TRBD2 | TGCAGTGCTTATAGCGGGGCTTCCTACGAGCAGTACTTC | CSAYSGASYEQYF
. | TRBJ2-4 | TRBV20-1 | TRBD2 | TGCAGTGCTAGGACTAGCGCAAACATTCAGTACTTC | CSARTSANIQYF
. | TRBJ2-1 | TRBV5-1 | TRBD2 | TGCGCCAGCAGCTTAACTAGCGGGAGTTGGAATGAGCAGTTCTTC | CASSLTSGSWNEQFF
few | TRBJ2-5 | TRBV7-8 | TRBD1 | TGTGCCAGCAGCTACCAAAGGACCAGGGGGCCACAAGAGACCCAGTACTTC | CASSYQRTRGPQETQYF
. | TRBJ2-5 | TRBV20-1 | TRBD1 | TGCAGTGCTCAGGGACAGTCTCTCGGATGGACCCAGTACTTC | CSAQGQSLGWTQYF
few | TRBJ2-1 | TRBV24-1 | TRBD1 | TGTGCCACCAGTGACCTTCCGGGACAGGAGGACAATGAGCAGTTCTTC | CATSDLPGQEDNEQFF